Shown below are 4 T cell receptor beta chains from a single sample sequenced in a study of blood T cell repertoires in COVID-19. TCRdb keeps only in-frame clones here, not all; method: immunoSEQ multiplex PCR. The sample has 300,000 to 450,000 clones; 87% are singletons. The sample comprised peripheral blood. The receptor set was obtained from a woman aged 30 to 39 with COVID-19, enrolled during active disease.

This chain uses TRBV29-1 with TRBJ2-7, with D maybe TRBD2 (6 bases). Deletions cut 1 base from V and 6 bases from J, with 13 bases between. The CDR3 is made up of 13 amino acids. Per the germline V gene, CDR1 is SQVTM and CDR2 is ANQGSEA. In DNA, the CDR3 is TGCAGCGTTGAAGGGAGGGCCGGTATCGAGCAGTACTTC. As protein: CSVEGRAGIEQYF.

The sample holds one count of this clone. V usage is TRBV28 and J usage is TRBJ1-6; unclear D gene. The CDR3 covers 14 residues. V was cut by 4 bases and J by 8 bases, with 12 bases left in between. Germline V CDR1 and CDR2: MDHEN, SYDVKM. CDR3 in amino acids: CASSSWRLDSPLHF. CDR3 DNA sequence: TGTGCCAGCAGTTCATGGCGCCTGGATTCACCCCTCCACTTT.

The chain combines TRBV7-6 with TRBJ2-1; TRBD2 agrees at 12 bases. The CDR3 extends over 16 amino acids. V lost 0 bases and J lost 7; bases outside the gene matches: 4. Germline loops: CDR1 SGHVS, CDR2 FNYEAQ. Written as DNA, the CDR3 is TGTGCCAGCAGCTTAGCTTGGACTAGCGGGACAAATGAGCAGTTCTTC. This codes for CASSLAWTSGTNEQFF.

The rearrangement uses TRBV6-5 and TRBJ2-2; 13 positions match TRBD2. Germline CDR1 and CDR2: MNHEY and SVGAGI. J was trimmed by 5 bases and V by 4 bases; bases with no gene match: 4. This CDR3 has 16 residues. Here the CDR3 reads CASSSAGLAGTGELFF. As DNA, the CDR3 is TGTGCCAGCAGTTCCGCGGGACTAGCGGGGACCGGGGAGCTGTTTTTT.